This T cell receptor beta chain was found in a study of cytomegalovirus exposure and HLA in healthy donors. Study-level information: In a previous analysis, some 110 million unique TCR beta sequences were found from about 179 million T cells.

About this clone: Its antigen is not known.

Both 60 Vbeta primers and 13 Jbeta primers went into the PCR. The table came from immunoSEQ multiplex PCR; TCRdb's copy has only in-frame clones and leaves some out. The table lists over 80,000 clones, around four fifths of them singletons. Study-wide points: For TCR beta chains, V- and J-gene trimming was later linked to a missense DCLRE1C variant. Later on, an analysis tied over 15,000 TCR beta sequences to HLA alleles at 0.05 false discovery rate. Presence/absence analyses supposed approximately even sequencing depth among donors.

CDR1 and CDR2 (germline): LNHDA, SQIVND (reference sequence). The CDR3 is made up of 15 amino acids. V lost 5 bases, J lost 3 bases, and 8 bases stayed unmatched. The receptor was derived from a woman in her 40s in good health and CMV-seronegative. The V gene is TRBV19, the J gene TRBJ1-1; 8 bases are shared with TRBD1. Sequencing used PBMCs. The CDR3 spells CASSSLTGDDTEAFF. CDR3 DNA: TGTGCCAGTAGTTCCCTGACAGGGGATGACACTGAAGCTTTCTTT.